This T cell receptor (beta chain) was documented in a study of blood T cell repertoires in COVID-19. Profiled with immunoSEQ multiplex PCR; TCRdb holds only in-frame clones, not every one. The table lists tens of thousands of clones, more than 75% of them singletons. Between the trimmed V and J ends, which lost 0 bases and 2 bases, there was a span of 22 bases. Germline V gene sequence: CDR1 MNHNS, CDR2 SASEGT. The CDR3 runs 19 residues. Sequencing input: peripheral blood. This sequence was found in a man in his 70s with active or convalescent COVID-19. This chain uses TRBV6-1 with TRBJ1-2; weak D call: TRBD1 (6 bases). As DNA, the CDR3 is TGTGCCAGCAGTGAAGCAGGCAGGGGCGCCTCGGGAAGAAACTATGGCTACACCTTC. Its protein is CASSEAGRGASGRNYGYTF.